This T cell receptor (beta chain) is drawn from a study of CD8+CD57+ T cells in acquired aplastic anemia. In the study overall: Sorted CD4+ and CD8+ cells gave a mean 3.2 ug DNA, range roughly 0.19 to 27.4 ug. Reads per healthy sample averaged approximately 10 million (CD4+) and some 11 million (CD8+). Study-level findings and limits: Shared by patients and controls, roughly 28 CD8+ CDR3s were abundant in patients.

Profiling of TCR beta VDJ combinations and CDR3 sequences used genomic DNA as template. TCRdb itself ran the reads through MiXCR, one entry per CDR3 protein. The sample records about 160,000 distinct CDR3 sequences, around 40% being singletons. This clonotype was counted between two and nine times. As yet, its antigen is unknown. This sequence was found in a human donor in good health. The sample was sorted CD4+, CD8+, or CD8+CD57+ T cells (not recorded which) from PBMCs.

CDR3 sequence: CASSLGGQASTNEKLFF. The CDR3 nucleotides read TGCGCCAGCAGCTTGGGTGGACAGGCATCAACTAATGAAAAACTGTTTTTT. The rearrangement links TRBV5-1 to TRBJ1-4; 7 nucleotides line up with TRBD1. V was clipped by 0 bases and J by 0 bases; unmatched bases: 5. From germline, CDR1 is SGHRS and CDR2 YFSETQ. This CDR3 region has 17 residues. The full variable domain, its missing parts supplied by reference TRBV5-1 and TRBJ1-4, is KAGVTQTPRYLIKTRGQQVTLSCSPISGHRSVSWYQQTPGQGLQFLFEYFSETQRNKGNFPGRFSGRQFSNSRSEMNVSTLELGDSALYLCASSLGGQASTNEKLFFGSGTQLSVL.